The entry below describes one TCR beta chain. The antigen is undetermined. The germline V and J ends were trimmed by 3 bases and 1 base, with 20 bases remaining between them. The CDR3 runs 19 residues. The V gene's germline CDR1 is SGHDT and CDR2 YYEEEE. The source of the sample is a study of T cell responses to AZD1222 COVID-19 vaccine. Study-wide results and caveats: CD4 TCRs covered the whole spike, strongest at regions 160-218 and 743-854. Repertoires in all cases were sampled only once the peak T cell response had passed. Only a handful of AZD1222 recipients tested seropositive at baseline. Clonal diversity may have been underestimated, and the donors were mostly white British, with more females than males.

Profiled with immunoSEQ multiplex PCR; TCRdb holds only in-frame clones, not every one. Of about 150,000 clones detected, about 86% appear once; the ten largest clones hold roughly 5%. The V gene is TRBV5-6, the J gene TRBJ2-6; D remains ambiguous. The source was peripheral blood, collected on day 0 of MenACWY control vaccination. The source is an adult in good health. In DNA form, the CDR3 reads TGTGCCAGCAGCTCCAATCGACCTGTAGTTCTTTCTGGGGCCAACGTCCTGACTTTC. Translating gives CASSSNRPVVLSGANVLTF.